This is a list of T cell receptor beta chains from one sample in a study of blood T cell repertoires in COVID-19. Sequencing was performed with immunoSEQ multiplex PCR; in TCRdb, only in-frame clones are kept and a portion is missing. The profile shows roughly 100,000 clones, about 90% of them singletons. Sequences were obtained from peripheral blood. The receptors come from a human donor in a cohort sampled during active COVID-19. CDR3s include the opening cysteine and the closing phenylalanine or tryptophan. A D gene is named only where the DNA matches it firmly. The size field is filled for only some rows; it gives once, few, many or a size class.

DNA,CDR3,size,D,V,J,length
TGTGCCAGCAGCTCACCAGGGGGCATCAGTAGTGAGCAGTTCTTC,CASSSPGGISSEQFF,.,TRBD1,TRBV7-6,TRBJ2-1,15
TGTGCCACCAGCAGAGGAATCTTGGGACAGTACACTGAAGCTTTCTTT,CATSRGILGQYTEAFF,.,TRBD1,TRBV15,TRBJ1-1,16
TGTGCCAGCAGCCCCGGCGGGGGGACCCAGTACTTC,CASSPGGGTQYF,.,TRBD2,TRBV3-1/TRBV3-2,TRBJ2-5,12
TGTGCCAGCAGTAACCTCGGGAATCCCGAAGCTTTCTTT,CASSNLGNPEAFF,once,.,TRBV12-3/TRBV12-4,TRBJ1-1,13
TGTGCCAGCAGCCCCGGGACTAGCTGGAGGTACGAGCAGTACTTC,CASSPGTSWRYEQYF,.,TRBD2,TRBV7-2,TRBJ2-7,15
TGCGCCAGCAGCTTAACTAGCGGGGTCAACTCCTACAATGAGCAGTTCTTC,CASSLTSGVNSYNEQFF,.,TRBD2,TRBV5-1,TRBJ2-1,17
TGTGCCAGCAGTTCTCATAGCGGCGGGACCTACAATGAGCAGTTCTTC,CASSSHSGGTYNEQFF,.,.,TRBV28,TRBJ2-1,16
TGTGCCAGCACCCCAGGGAGTAGAAATTCACCCCTCCACTTT,CASTPGSRNSPLHF,.,.,TRBV6-2/TRBV6-3,TRBJ1-6,14
TGTGCCAGCTCATCGAACAGGGGCGCCTACGAGCAGTACTTC,CASSSNRGAYEQYF,.,TRBD1,TRBV18,TRBJ2-7,14
TGTGCCAGCAGCTCAAGAGCCCGCTCTGGAAACACCATATATTTT,CASSSRARSGNTIYF,once,.,TRBV7-6,TRBJ1-3,15
TGTGCCAGCAGCCCAGGAACGGGATTTGGGGAGACCCAGTACTTC,CASSPGTGFGETQYF,.,.,TRBV3-1/TRBV3-2,TRBJ2-5,15
TGTGCCAGTACCTCCCTAAGCGGTGAGGCCACCGGGGAGCTGTTTTTT,CASTSLSGEATGELFF,.,.,TRBV19,TRBJ2-2,16
TGTGCCAGCAGTTATGGGGGGGGGACAGATACGCAGTATTTT,CASSYGGGTDTQYF,once,TRBD2,TRBV6-5,TRBJ2-3,14
TGTGCCAGCAGCCATTCCCCCGGGACAGGGTACGAGACCCAGTACTTC,CASSHSPGTGYETQYF,.,TRBD1,TRBV3-1/TRBV3-2,TRBJ2-5,16
TGCGCCAGCAGCCAAAACTGGGCAGGGGAAGCTTTCTTT,CASSQNWAGEAFF,.,.,TRBV4-1,TRBJ1-1,13
TGTGCCACCAGCCCTCGGACCCCACTAGCGGGAGGTGCCCCCTACGAGCAGTACTTC,CATSPRTPLAGGAPYEQYF,.,TRBD2,TRBV15,TRBJ2-7,19
TGCGCCAGCAGCCAAGACCCGGACAGCTACGAGCAGTACTTC,CASSQDPDSYEQYF,.,.,TRBV4-1,TRBJ2-7,14
TGTGCCAGCAGCCCCCGTGGGGGAGGACTAGCGGGATTTGAGCAGTTCTTC,CASSPRGGGLAGFEQFF,.,TRBD2,TRBV7-9,TRBJ2-1,17
TGCGCCAGCAGCAGAAGCGGGGGGGTACGAGAGACCCAGTACTTC,CASSRSGGVRETQYF,once,TRBD2,TRBV5-1,TRBJ2-5,15
TGTGCCAGCCGGCTGGGGGCAGGGGGCGTAGATACGCAGTATTTT,CASRLGAGGVDTQYF,.,TRBD1,TRBV11-2,TRBJ2-3,15
TGTGCCAGCAGCTTACGGGTCTCTGGACAGTCGATCACAGATACGCAGTATTTT,CASSLRVSGQSITDTQYF,.,.,TRBV7-9,TRBJ2-3,18
TGTGCCAGCAGTTCCCCAGCGGGAGGGCCACGGGAGCAGTACTTC,CASSSPAGGPREQYF,.,TRBD2,TRBV28,TRBJ2-7,15
TGTGCCATCAGTGAGTCAATGGACAGGGCCTACGAGCAGTACTTC,CAISESMDRAYEQYF,.,TRBD1,TRBV10-3,TRBJ2-7,15
TGTGCCAGTCGGGACAGCCGCAATCAGCCCCAGCATTTT,CASRDSRNQPQHF,.,TRBD1,TRBV28,TRBJ1-5,13
TGTGCCAGCAGCCCCCCCGGGGGGTTCGACTCTAATACGCAGTATTTT,CASSPPGGFDSNTQYF,.,TRBD2,TRBV7-6,TRBJ2-3,16
TGTGCCAGCAGTTTTTACGGCGGGGGGTTATACGAGCAGTACTTC,CASSFYGGGLYEQYF,.,TRBD2,TRBV28,TRBJ2-7,15
TGTGCCAGCAGCCCTTCGGACAGGCCCCTCTATGGCTACACCTTC,CASSPSDRPLYGYTF,.,TRBD1,TRBV3-1/TRBV3-2,TRBJ1-2,15